Presented here are 13 T cell receptor beta chains from one specimen sequenced in a study of identical twins. One entry per CDR3 protein results from TCRdb running MiXCR on the 5' RACE reads. The table records more than 400,000 distinct CDR3 sequences, roughly 15% of them present only once. This sample was also put to use in a study of yellow fever vaccine responses in identical twins.

Input material: CD4+ T cells sorted from blood. The receptors come from a woman aged 18-29 years in good health.

The chain recombines TRBV7-9 with TRBJ2-7; 7 bases map to TRBD2. V trimming: 5 bases; J trimming: 0 bases; junction bases outside the gene matches: 10. This CDR3 comprises 16 residues. CDR1 and CDR2 from the germline V gene are SEHNR and FQNEAQ (reference sequence). The CDR3 nucleotides read TGTGCCAGCAGCCCCCCGACTAGCTTGAGCTCCTACGAGCAGTACTTC. This encodes CASSPPTSLSSYEQYF.

V usage is TRBV7-3 and J usage is TRBJ2-1, with 8 bases identical to TRBD2. The V segment lost 2 bases and the J segment 6 bases; nucleotides outside the gene matches: 9. The CDR3 is 16 residues long. The germline gives CDR1 SGHTA, CDR2 FQGTGA. The CDR3 DNA follows: TGTGCCAGCAGCTTAGGTGGCGGGAGGAGGTTCAATGAGCAGTTCTTC. Amino acids: CASSLGGGRRFNEQFF.

There are a few counts of this clonotype. The chain combines TRBV20-1 with TRBJ2-3; TRBD1 might be the D (5 bases). Germline CDR1 and CDR2: DFQATT and SNEGSKA (reference sequence). V was clipped by 5 bases and J by 0 bases, with 12 bases between them. The CDR3 covers 14 residues. Here the CDR3 reads CSAFLPGSTDTQYF. CDR3 sequence (DNA): TGCAGTGCTTTCCTGCCAGGGAGCACAGATACGCAGTATTTT.

CDR3 residues: CSARLGKGNQPQHF. The CDR3 DNA follows: TGCAGTGCTAGATTGGGGAAGGGCAATCAGCCCCAGCATTTT. The V and J genes are TRBV20-1 and TRBJ1-5; no firm D call. Per the germline V gene, CDR1 is DFQATT and CDR2 is SNEGSKA (reference sequence). Trimming cost V 2 bases and J 2 bases, with 10 bases left between them. The CDR3 has 14 amino acids.

This clonotype was counted only a few times. V is TRBV15 and J is TRBJ2-5; D not resolved. Germline CDR1 is LNHNV and CDR2 is YYDKDF (reference sequence). Trimming cost V 1 base and J 2 bases, with 5 bases left between them. The CDR3 runs to 13 residues. The CDR3 sequence is CATSRGFQETQYF. The CDR3 coding sequence is TGTGCCACCAGCAGAGGATTTCAAGAGACCCAGTACTTC.

The chain employs TRBV20-1 and TRBJ2-1; D is possibly TRBD2 (5 bases). CDR3 length: 11 residues. Trimming shortened V by 4 bases and J by 8 bases, and 9 bases separated the two germline ends. Looked up from germline, CDR1 is DFQATT and CDR2 is SNEGSKA (reference sequence). The CDR3 spells CSATSFDEQFF. The CDR3 bases are TGCAGTGCTACTAGCTTCGATGAGCAGTTCTTC.

This clonotype was seen a few times. This chain joins TRBV2 and TRBJ2-3; 7 bases match TRBD1. Germline V CDR1 and CDR2: SNHLY, FYNNEI. V lost 7 bases and J lost 1; bases outside the gene matches: 26. CDR3 length: 21 amino acids. The CDR3: CASTPVWPGQRKSLGTDTQYF. CDR3 DNA sequence: TGTGCCAGCACTCCGGTCTGGCCGGGACAGCGGAAATCCCTTGGCACAGATACGCAGTATTTT.

This clonotype occurred a few times. The chain employs TRBV7-2 and TRBJ2-5, with D tentatively TRBD1 (6 bases). Trimming took 6 bases from V and 1 from J, leaving 18 bases between them. Germline V gives CDR1 SGHTA, CDR2 FQGNSA. The CDR3 is made up of 16 amino acids. CDR3: CASRAGRDTFQETQYF. CDR3 nucleotide sequence: TGTGCCAGCAGGGCCGGACGGGACACCTTCCAAGAGACCCAGTACTTC.

The chain has TRBV3-1 and TRBJ2-3; the D is unclear. CDR1 is LGHDT and CDR2 is YNNKEL in the germline V gene (reference sequence). The CDR3 runs 13 residues. The V end lost 0 bases, the J end lost 4 bases, and 5 bases lay between the germline ends. For the CDR3, the DNA is TGTGCCAGCAGCCAAGATCATTCAGATACGCAGTATTTT. This codes for CASSQDHSDTQYF.

This clonotype turned up a few times. The chain joins TRBV2 to TRBJ2-5; D possibly corresponds to TRBD2 (6 bases). V was shortened by 4 bases and J by 5 bases, with 11 bases between the two germline ends. From germline, CDR1 is SNHLY and CDR2 FYNNEI. The CDR3 is made up of 13 amino acids. In DNA form, the CDR3 reads TGTGCCAGCAGTGCCGGGACTGGGGAGACCCAGTACTTC. Protein: CASSAGTGETQYF.

The rearrangement links TRBV12-3 or TRBV12-4 to TRBJ1-3; a weak D match, TRBD1 (5 bases). This CDR3 has 15 amino acids. V was shortened by 2 bases and J by 2 bases, with 10 bases between the two germline ends. Here the CDR3 reads CASSLMGDAGNTIYF. The CDR3 region has the DNA TGTGCCAGCAGTTTAATGGGGGACGCTGGAAACACCATATATTTT.

The table lists this clonotype with a few counts. V is TRBV9 and J is TRBJ2-1, with D unresolved. V was clipped by 3 bases and J by 2 bases, with 9 bases between them. The germline V gene encodes CDR1 SGDLS and CDR2 YYNGEE. The CDR3 totals 14 residues. CDR3 coding DNA: TGTGCCAGCAGCGGCGACTTAACCTACAATGAGCAGTTCTTC. Translation gives CASSGDLTYNEQFF.

This clonotype has a handful of counts. The CDR3: CAISELGLADYEQYF. DNA of the CDR3: TGTGCCATCAGTGAGTTAGGACTAGCGGACTACGAGCAGTACTTC. The chain uses TRBV10-3 and TRBJ2-7; 10 bases map to TRBD2. This CDR3 is 15 amino acids long. V was pared by 1 base and J by 3 bases, with 3 bases of the junction left unmatched. Germline CDR1 is ENHRY and CDR2 is SYGVKD.